The next 16 T cell receptor beta chains were all read from a single sample in a study of technical replicates of blood from a handful of donors. The protocol was immunoSEQ multiplex PCR, while the TCRdb copy is restricted to in-frame clones and leaves out a portion. The data contain over 85,000 clones, over 85% of them singletons. Sequencing was done on a sample of T cells isolated from PBMCs. The receptors here all came from a human donor in good health.

This clone was recorded once. The J gene is TRBJ2-1, the V gene TRBV5-1; maybe TRBD2 (6 bases). V lost 2 bases to trimming and J lost 6 bases, with 12 bases between them. The CDR3 is made up of 14 amino acids. Looked up from germline, CDR1 is SGHRS and CDR2 is YFSETQ. CDR3 sequence: CASSFPSATNEQFF. The CDR3 DNA follows: TGCGCCAGCAGCTTCCCTAGCGCGACCAATGAGCAGTTCTTC.

This chain connects TRBV7-6 to TRBJ2-1, with 9 bases that match TRBD2. The CDR3 has 14 amino acids. Losses at the gene ends were 6 bases for V and 9 bases for J; bases not matched to a gene: 9. The germline V gene encodes CDR1 SGHVS and CDR2 FNYEAQ. In DNA form, the CDR3 reads TGTGCCAGCAGTTCCATAGCGGGAGAGACTGAGCAGTTCTTC. Translating gives CASSSIAGETEQFF.

This chain connects TRBV18 to TRBJ2-7, with 7 bases that match TRBD1. CDR3 length: 15 amino acids. The V and J ends lost 2 bases and 3 bases, in that order; junction bases with no gene match: 7. CDR1 is KGHSH and CDR2 is LQKENI in the germline V gene. The CDR3 here is CASSPGETGLYEQYF. CDR3 bases: TGTGCCAGCTCACCAGGTGAGACAGGGCTCTACGAGCAGTACTTC.

The rearrangement uses TRBV5-1 and TRBJ2-2; D uncertain. This CDR3 is built from 14 residues. Germline values: CDR1 SGHRS, CDR2 YFSETQ. Trimming shortened V by 0 bases and J by 1 base, and 4 bases separated the two germline ends. The CDR3 region is CASSLAVNTGELFF. CDR3 sequence (DNA): TGCGCCAGCAGCTTGGCGGTGAACACCGGGGAGCTGTTTTTT.

The J gene is TRBJ2-7, the V gene TRBV14; TRBD2 matches at 10 bases. Germline V CDR1 and CDR2: SGHDN, FVKESK. J lost 2 bases, V lost 8 bases, and 9 bases had no gene match. This CDR3 is 15 amino acids long. CDR3 coding DNA: TGTGCCAGCGGCCTCGGGCTAGCGGGAGCCTACGAGCAGTACTTC. It specifies CASGLGLAGAYEQYF.

The chain employs TRBV6-1 and TRBJ2-5; 8 bases map to TRBD1. V shed 3 bases, J shed 4 bases, and the junction held 4 bases outside the gene matches. Germline CDR1 and CDR2: MNHNS and SASEGT. CDR3 length: 14 residues. The chain's CDR3 is CASSEDREIETQYF. In nucleotides, the CDR3 is TGTGCCAGCAGTGAGGACAGGGAAATAGAGACCCAGTACTTC.

The chain couples TRBV5-6 to TRBJ1-5, with D tentatively TRBD1 (6 bases). CDR1 is SGHDT, CDR2 YYEEEE, per germline. V lost 4 bases, J lost 4 bases, and 9 bases lay in between. The CDR3 sequence is 13 residues long. This CDR3 is CASSPQGNQPQHF. CDR3 sequence (DNA): TGTGCCAGCAGCCCCCAGGGGAATCAGCCCCAGCATTTT.

The J gene is TRBJ2-5, the V gene TRBV29-1, with TRBD2 identical over 7 bases. The CDR3 loop spans 14 amino acids. The V gene end was trimmed by 4 bases and the J gene end by 4 bases; junction bases not matched to a gene: 9. Germline assignment: CDR1 SQVTM and CDR2 ANQGSEA. In DNA form, the CDR3 reads TGCAGCGTTGCGAGCAGGCTAGCGGTAGAGACCCAGTACTTC. Its translation: CSVASRLAVETQYF. Looking up the rest from reference TRBV29-1 and TRBJ2-5 gives the full variable domain: SAVISQKPSRDICQRGTSLTIQCQVDSQVTMMFWYRQQPGQSLTLIATANQGSEATYESGFVIDKFPISRPNLTFSTLTVSNMSPEDSSIYLCSVASRLAVETQYFGPGTRLLVL.

The genes are TRBV29-1 and TRBJ2-2, with 7 bases matching TRBD2. CDR3 length: 13 residues. From germline, CDR1 is SQVTM and CDR2 ANQGSEA. J was trimmed by 5 bases and V by 6 bases; bases with no gene match: 6. For the CDR3, the DNA is TGCAGCGTGGTAATAGCGGGTACCGGGGAGCTGTTTTTT. As protein: CSVVIAGTGELFF.

The chain recombines TRBV5-1 with TRBJ2-7, with D possibly matching TRBD1 (6 bases). The CDR3 is made up of 15 amino acids. Trimming cost V 4 bases and J 2 bases, with 16 bases left between them. CDR1 and CDR2 (germline): SGHRS, YFSETQ. The CDR3 region has the DNA TGCGCCAGCAGCGCCGGACCCAGGGGTCCCTACGAGCAGTACTTC. This codes for CASSAGPRGPYEQYF. Together with reference TRBV5-1 and TRBJ2-7, the CDR3 gives the full variable domain: KAGVTQTPRYLIKTRGQQVTLSCSPISGHRSVSWYQQTPGQGLQFLFEYFSETQRNKGNFPGRFSGRQFSNSRSEMNVSTLELGDSALYLCASSAGPRGPYEQYFGPGTRLTVT.

V is TRBV23-1 and J is TRBJ1-5; TRBD1 is a possible D gene (5 bases). TRBV23-1 is treated as an ORF (open reading frame) with a function not yet certain. The CDR3 spans 13 residues. Trimming removed 6 bases at V and 7 bases at J, with 13 bases between. The CDR3 DNA is TGCGCCAGCAGGCCAATCTGGGGCCAGCCCCAGCATTTT. Its protein product is CASRPIWGQPQHF.

The V gene is TRBV5-8, the J gene TRBJ1-2; the D gene is possibly TRBD1 (5 bases). The germline CDR1 and CDR2 sequences are SGHTS and YDEGEE. Trimming stripped 1 base from V and 3 bases from J, with 19 bases between. The CDR3 runs to 17 residues. This chain's CDR3 is CASSLMGREGRDYGYTF. The CDR3 DNA sequence: TGTGCCAGCAGCTTGATGGGCAGGGAAGGTAGAGACTATGGCTACACCTTC. Full variable domain (remainder filled in from reference TRBV5-8 and TRBJ1-2): EAGVTQSPTHLIKTRGQQATLRCSPISGHTSVYWYQQALGLGLQFLLWYDEGEERNRGNFPPRFSGRQFPNYSSELNVNALELEDSALYLCASSLMGREGRDYGYTFGSGTRLTVV.

This sequence joins TRBV30 and TRBJ1-2; 8 bases map to TRBD1. With V trimmed by 5 bases and J by 4 bases, 12 bases remained unmatched. From germline, CDR1 is GTSNPN and CDR2 SVGIG (reference sequence). The CDR3 contains 15 residues. In DNA form, the CDR3 reads TGTGCCTGGGCCCCGGAATGGACAGGGACCTATGGCTACACCTTC. Residues: CAWAPEWTGTYGYTF.

This clone was seen once. The chain is built from TRBV5-4 and TRBJ2-5, with D perhaps TRBD2 (6 bases). Germline V gene data show CDR1 as SGHNT and CDR2 as YYREEE (reference sequence). The V end was cut by 0 bases, the J end by 5 bases, with 20 bases between. The CDR3 is made up of 17 amino acids. The CDR3 protein is CASSLDLARTGEETQYF. The CDR3, as DNA: TGTGCCAGCAGCTTGGATTTAGCGCGCACGGGGGAGGAGACCCAGTACTTC.

Details on this clone: The germline gene is not matched at one end of the junction; a read error may be the cause. This chain connects TRBV6-1 to TRBJ2-1; D ambiguous. The length of the CDR3 is 15 residues. The germline V gene encodes CDR1 MNHNS and CDR2 SASEGT. The CDR3 DNA reads as TGTGCCAGCAGTGAAGCGGCTAGTTCTTACAATGAGCGGTTCTTC. Translating gives CASSEAASSYNERFF.

The chain uses TRBV27 and TRBJ2-3; TRBD2 might be the D (5 bases). The CDR3 spans 14 residues. CDR1 is MNHEY and CDR2 is SMNVEV in the germline V gene (reference sequence). Trimming took 7 bases from V and 8 from J, leaving 19 bases between them. The DNA of the CDR3 is TGTGCCAGCATGGCGGGCTGGGCACCAGGTACGCAGTATTTT. It specifies CASMAGWAPGTQYF.